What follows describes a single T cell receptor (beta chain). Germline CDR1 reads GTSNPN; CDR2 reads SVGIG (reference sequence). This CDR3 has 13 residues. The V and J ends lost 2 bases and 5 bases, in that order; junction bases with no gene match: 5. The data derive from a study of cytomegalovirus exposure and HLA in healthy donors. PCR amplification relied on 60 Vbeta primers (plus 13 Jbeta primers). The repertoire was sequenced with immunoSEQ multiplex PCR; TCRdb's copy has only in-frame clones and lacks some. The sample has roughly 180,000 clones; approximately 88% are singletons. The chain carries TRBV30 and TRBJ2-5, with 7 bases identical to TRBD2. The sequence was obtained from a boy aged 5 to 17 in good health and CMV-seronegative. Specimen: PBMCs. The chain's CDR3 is CAWSFRGGETQYF. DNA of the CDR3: TGTGCCTGGAGTTTTAGGGGAGGGGAGACCCAGTACTTC.